This T cell receptor beta chain is from a study of blood T cell repertoires in COVID-19. Study overall: PBMCs, B-cell-depleted T cells, or T cells provided the cDNA or gDNA that made up the material.

The CDR3 length is 12 residues. The V gene's germline CDR1 is SEHNR and CDR2 FQNEAQ (reference sequence). V was cut by 4 bases and J by 8 bases, with 11 bases left in between. Profiling relied on immunoSEQ multiplex PCR, and the TCRdb table lists in-frame clones only, not all of them. Counted here are about 40,000 clones, around 90% occurring once; the ten biggest clones make up under 0.4%. Material for sequencing was peripheral blood. The chain carries TRBV7-9 and TRBJ1-2; D is undetermined. The source of this sequence is a human donor in a cohort sampled during active COVID-19. The CDR3 spells CASSSGREGYTF. For the CDR3, the DNA is TGTGCCAGCAGCTCAGGACGGGAGGGCTACACCTTC.